This T cell receptor (beta chain) was profiled in a study of PD-L1 blockade in urothelial cancer. Study summary: At 6 weeks and at 3 weeks (second dose) after treatment start, blood was analyzed.

TCRdb's copy holds only in-frame clones and misses some; the assay was immunoSEQ multiplex PCR. This sample has approximately 41,000 clones, with 70% to 90% found just once. Time point noted: pretreatment peripheral blood. V shed 5 bases, J shed 2 bases, and the junction held 9 bases outside the gene matches. The CDR3 contains 14 residues. Germline assignment: CDR1 GTSNPN and CDR2 SVGIG (reference sequence). The chain uses TRBV30 and TRBJ2-7; 7 nucleotides line up with TRBD1. The TCR sequence derives from an older man with urothelial cancer. This specimen was PBMCs, taken around atezolizumab (anti-PD-L1) treatment. The CDR3 DNA reads as TGTGCCTGGGGCAGACAGGGTTTTACCTACGAGCAGTACTTC. As protein: CAWGRQGFTYEQYF. Full variable domain (missing parts from reference TRBV30 and TRBJ2-7): SQTIHQWPATLVQPVGSPLSLECTVEGTSNPNLYWYRQAAGRGLQLLFYSVGIGQISSEVPQNLSASRPQDRQFILSSKKLLLSDSGFYLCAWGRQGFTYEQYFGPGTRLTVT.